This is a list of T cell receptor beta chains from one sample in a study of blood T cell repertoires in COVID-19. Data came from immunoSEQ multiplex PCR; TCRdb stores just in-frame clones and leaves some out. The sample has some 270,000 clones; more than 75% are singletons. Sequencing was performed on PBMCs or T cells enriched from blood (not recorded which). These receptors all come from a woman aged 45-60 years who had been exposed to COVID-19. CDR3s include the opening cysteine and the closing phenylalanine or tryptophan. D genes are given only for firm matches. A row's size may be missing; if present it is once, few, many or a size class.

>-|-|TRBJ2-1|TRBV27
CASSFPGNEQFF
TGTGCCAGCAGTTTCCCCGGCAATGAGCAGTTCTTC
>-|once|TRBJ1-6|TRBV7-6
CASSLARGGTPLHF
TGTGCCAGCAGCTTAGCACGGGGAGGGACACCCCTCCACTTT
>-|-|TRBJ2-2|TRBV2
CASRVPRHGELFF
TGTGCCAGCAGGGTCCCCAGGCACGGGGAGCTGTTTTTT
>-|-|TRBJ1-1|TRBV5-1
CASSLVAGAGTEAFF
TGCGCCAGCAGCTTGGTAGCGGGGGCTGGCACTGAAGCTTTCTTT
>-|-|TRBJ1-1|TRBV28
CASSGTGTINTEAFF
TGTGCCAGCAGTGGAACAGGGACCATTAACACTGAAGCTTTCTTT
>TRBD2|-|TRBJ2-5|TRBV3-1/TRBV3-2
CASSHSAGGRGTQYF
TGTGCCAGCAGCCACTCAGCGGGGGGGCGAGGGACCCAGTACTTC
>-|once|TRBJ2-3|TRBV5-1
CASSLGHNTDTQYF
TGCGCCAGCAGCTTGGGACACAACACAGATACGCAGTATTTT
>TRBD2|-|TRBJ2-3|TRBV10-3
CAISELAGGGTDTQYF
TGTGCCATCAGTGAACTAGCGGGGGGGGGCACAGATACGCAGTATTTT
>TRBD1|-|TRBJ1-1|TRBV10-3
CAISPIGQGEAFF
TGTGCCATCAGTCCTATAGGACAGGGCGAAGCTTTCTTT
>TRBD2|-|TRBJ2-3|TRBV13
CASSSLLGGGVADTQYF
TGTGCCAGCAGCTCCCTACTGGGGGGGGGTGTAGCAGATACGCAGTATTTT
>TRBD1|few|TRBJ1-2|TRBV7-2
CASSAGGQTSNYGYTF
TGTGCCAGCAGCGCGGGGGGACAGACGTCTAACTATGGCTACACCTTC
>TRBD2|many|TRBJ2-3|TRBV11-2
CASSLEGGSTDTQYF
TGTGCCAGCAGCTTAGAGGGAGGGAGCACAGATACGCAGTATTTT
>-|-|TRBJ1-2|TRBV5-1
CASSFEAPNYGYTF
TGCGCCAGCAGCTTTGAAGCCCCCAACTATGGCTACACCTTC
>-|-|TRBJ2-2|TRBV5-4
CASSTWSGNTGELFF
TGTGCCAGCAGCACCTGGTCGGGGAACACCGGGGAGCTGTTTTTT
>-|few|TRBJ1-5|TRBV10-3
CAISDGDNQPQHF
TGTGCCATCTCAGACGGAGACAATCAGCCCCAGCATTTT
>-|-|TRBJ2-5|TRBV4-3
CASSQGGGGPGETQYF
TGCGCCAGCAGCCAAGGGGGTGGAGGGCCAGGAGAGACCCAGTACTTC
>-|once|TRBJ1-5|TRBV12-3/TRBV12-4
CASSSGVFQPQHF
TGTGCCAGCAGTTCGGGGGTGTTTCAGCCCCAGCATTTT
>-|-|TRBJ2-5|TRBV5-5
CASSLQGQPAQETQYF
TGTGCCAGCAGCTTGCAGGGACAACCAGCACAAGAGACCCAGTACTTC
>TRBD1|-|TRBJ2-7|TRBV7-2
CASSLDTSRGQIYEQYF
TGTGCCAGCAGCTTAGACACTTCTCGGGGACAGATCTACGAGCAGTACTTC
>-|once|TRBJ1-5|TRBV30
CAWSALQGDQPQHF
TGTGCCTGGAGTGCCCTACAGGGAGACCAGCCCCAGCATTTT
>-|once|TRBJ1-6|TRBV19
CASSPEAQGQISPLHF
TGTGCCAGTAGCCCCGAGGCACAGGGACAAATTTCACCCCTCCACTTT
>-|-|TRBJ1-5|TRBV29-1
CSVAGPGGNQPQHF
TGCAGCGTTGCAGGGCCGGGGGGCAATCAGCCCCAGCATTTT
>TRBD1|-|TRBJ1-1|TRBV7-3
CASSYQGGTEAFF
TGTGCCAGCAGTTACCAGGGGGGCACTGAAGCTTTCTTT
>-|-|TRBJ1-6|TRBV15
CATSRGGGSNSPLHF
TGTGCCACCAGCAGGGGGGGCGGGAGTAATTCACCCCTCCACTTT
>-|once|TRBJ2-3|TRBV7-2
CASSLALPPSDTQYF
TGTGCCAGCAGCTTAGCCCTCCCTCCCTCCGATACGCAGTATTTT
>-|-|TRBJ1-2|TRBV12-3/TRBV12-4
CASSLASAGSYTF
TGTGCCAGCAGTTTAGCTTCAGCGGGGAGCTACACCTTC
>TRBD2|-|TRBJ2-1|TRBV5-5
CASSFRGLAGGHEQFF
TGTGCCAGCAGCTTCCGGGGACTAGCGGGGGGCCATGAGCAGTTCTTC
>-|-|TRBJ1-6|TRBV3-1/TRBV3-2
CASSQGYYNSPLHF
TGTGCCAGCAGCCAGGGCTACTATAATTCACCCCTCCACTTT
>-|-|TRBJ1-1|TRBV7-6
CASSSRGGGSVDEAFF
TGTGCCAGCAGCTCCCGGGGCGGGGGGAGCGTCGATGAAGCTTTCTTT
>-|-|TRBJ2-7|TRBV18
CASSPGGNYEQYF
TGTGCCAGCTCACCAGGGGGGAACTACGAGCAGTACTTC
>TRBD1|-|TRBJ1-3|TRBV27
CASRLGTGGGNTIYF
TGTGCCAGCAGACTAGGGACAGGGGGCGGAAACACCATATATTTT
>TRBD1|-|TRBJ2-2|TRBV7-8
CASSGQGALAGELFF
TGTGCCAGCAGCGGACAGGGGGCCCTGGCCGGGGAGCTGTTTTTT
>-|-|TRBJ1-3|TRBV5-1
CASSSQGTGGNTIYF
TGCGCCAGCAGCAGTCAGGGGACGGGCGGAAACACCATATATTTT
>TRBD1|-|TRBJ1-5|TRBV6-5
CASSQGGVEPQHF
TGTGCCAGCAGTCAGGGGGGTGTGGAGCCCCAGCATTTT
>-|-|TRBJ2-3|TRBV7-3
CASSLSPGDTQYF
TGTGCCAGCAGCTTAAGCCCCGGAGATACGCAGTATTTT
>-|-|TRBJ2-7|TRBV6-6
CASSYGEQAYEQYF
TGTGCCAGCAGTTACGGAGAACAGGCCTACGAGCAGTACTTC
>-|-|TRBJ1-2|TRBV5-1
CASSLVVQGGGYTF
TGCGCCAGCAGCTTGGTTGTCCAGGGCGGCGGCTACACCTTC
>-|-|TRBJ2-7|TRBV27
CASSLRGRYEQYF
TGTGCCAGCAGTTTACGAGGGAGGTACGAGCAGTACTTC
>-|-|TRBJ2-3|TRBV14
CASSPLTAHTQYF
TGTGCCAGCAGCCCCCTGACTGCACATACGCAGTATTTT
>TRBD1|-|TRBJ1-6|TRBV2
CASTGASSYNSPLHF
TGTGCCAGTACAGGGGCAAGCTCCTATAATTCACCCCTCCACTTT
>-|-|TRBJ2-2|TRBV19
CASSISLNTGELFF
TGTGCCAGTAGTATCTCGTTGAACACCGGGGAGCTGTTTTTT
>-|-|TRBJ1-2|TRBV12-5
CASGRTGLSTF
TGTGCTAGTGGACGCACAGGTCTGTCCACCTTC
>-|many|TRBJ2-1|TRBV15
CATSRGSSYNEQFF
TGTGCCACCAGCAGAGGATCTAGCTACAATGAGCAGTTCTTC
>-|-|TRBJ1-2|TRBV29-1
CSVGEGRGGYTF
TGCAGCGTTGGGGAGGGGAGAGGTGGCTACACCTTC
>-|-|TRBJ1-5|TRBV7-8
CASSSRLGNQPQHF
TGTGCCAGCAGCTCGAGACTTGGCAATCAGCCCCAGCATTTT
>-|-|TRBJ2-7|TRBV2
CASSVLVEQYF
TGTGCCAGCAGTGTTTTAGTCGAGCAGTACTTC
>-|-|TRBJ1-1|TRBV18
CASSEGGGAEAFF
TGTGCCAGCTCCGAGGGGGGGGGCGCTGAAGCTTTCTTT
>-|-|TRBJ1-1|TRBV18
CASSKEPNTEAFF
TGTGCCAGCTCCAAAGAGCCCAACACTGAAGCTTTCTTT
>-|-|TRBJ1-1|TRBV7-3
CASSPDGGTEAFF
TGTGCCAGCAGCCCCGACGGGGGCACTGAAGCTTTCTTT